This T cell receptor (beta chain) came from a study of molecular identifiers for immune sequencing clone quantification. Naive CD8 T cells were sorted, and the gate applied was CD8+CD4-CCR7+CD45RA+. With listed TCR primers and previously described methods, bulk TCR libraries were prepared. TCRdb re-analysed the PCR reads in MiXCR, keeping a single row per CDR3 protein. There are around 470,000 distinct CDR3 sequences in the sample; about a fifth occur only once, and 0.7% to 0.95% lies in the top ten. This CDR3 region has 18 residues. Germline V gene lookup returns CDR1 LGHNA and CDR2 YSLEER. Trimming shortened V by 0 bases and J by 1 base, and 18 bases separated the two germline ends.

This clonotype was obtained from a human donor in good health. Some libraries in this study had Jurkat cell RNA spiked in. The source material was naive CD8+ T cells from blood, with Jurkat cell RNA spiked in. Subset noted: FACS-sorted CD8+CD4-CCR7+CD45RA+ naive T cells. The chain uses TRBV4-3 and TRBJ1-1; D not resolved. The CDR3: CASSQDFATTRENTEAFF. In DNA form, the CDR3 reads TGCGCCAGCAGCCAAGATTTTGCTACCACTCGAGAGAACACTGAAGCTTTCTTT.